These T cell receptor beta chains were read from a single sample in a study of blood T cell repertoires in COVID-19. Profiling relied on immunoSEQ multiplex PCR, and the TCRdb table lists in-frame clones only, not all of them. The profile shows about 360,000 clones, 87% of them singletons. Sequenced material: PBMCs or T cells enriched from blood (not recorded which). The source of these receptors is a man in his forties in a cohort exposed to, infected with or recovered from COVID-19 (not recorded which). Each CDR3 is given with its conserved first and last residue. The D gene is left open where the match is weak. Clone size is not always given. Where it is, it says once, few, many or a class for expanded clones.

d_call j_call clone_size v_call cdr3_aa cdr3_nt
TRBD1 TRBJ1-2 once TRBV5-1 CASSTTGGVGYGYTF TGCGCCAGCAGCACAACAGGGGGCGTCGGCTATGGCTACACCTTC
NA TRBJ1-1 once TRBV2 CASSEHKTNTEAFF TGTGCCAGCAGTGAACACAAAACGAACACTGAAGCTTTCTTT
NA TRBJ1-1 NA TRBV18 CASSPYYGQTNTEAFF TGTGCCAGCTCACCATATTACGGACAGACGAACACTGAAGCTTTCTTT
NA TRBJ2-5 NA TRBV7-9 CASSLRESGYQETQYF TGTGCCAGCAGCCTCCGGGAGTCGGGGTACCAAGAGACCCAGTACTTC
NA TRBJ2-3 NA TRBV5-6 CASSLAGAARATDTQYF TGTGCCAGCAGCTTGGCAGGAGCGGCTCGGGCCACAGATACGCAGTATTTT
NA TRBJ2-3 once TRBV28 CASMASTDTQYF TGTGCCAGCATGGCAAGCACAGATACGCAGTATTTT
TRBD1 TRBJ2-2 NA TRBV6-6 CASSYAQGAGTGELFF TGTGCCAGCAGTTACGCCCAGGGGGCTGGCACCGGGGAGCTGTTTTTT
TRBD1 TRBJ1-6 NA TRBV7-6 CASSPGQGYNSPLHF TGTGCCAGCAGCCCGGGACAGGGGTATAATTCACCCCTCCACTTT
TRBD2 TRBJ2-4 NA TRBV5-5 CASSLEGLKAKNIQYF TGTGCCAGCAGCTTGGAGGGACTAAAAGCCAAAAACATTCAGTACTTC
NA TRBJ1-1 NA TRBV6-5 CASRQFTTGNTEAFF TGTGCCAGCAGACAATTTACTACAGGGAACACTGAAGCTTTCTTT
NA TRBJ2-1 once TRBV7-3 CASSLGSPGVNEQFF TGTGCCAGCAGCTTAGGCTCTCCCGGGGTCAATGAGCAGTTCTTC
TRBD1 TRBJ1-2 NA TRBV5-1 CASSLGQGGYTF TGCGCCAGCAGCTTAGGACAGGGAGGCTACACCTTC
NA TRBJ2-7 NA TRBV6-5 CASTFWQNEQYF TGTGCCAGCACCTTCTGGCAAAACGAGCAGTACTTC
NA TRBJ1-5 NA TRBV19 CATGTRSRNQPQHF TGTGCGACCGGGACACGGTCCCGGAATCAGCCCCAGCATTTT
TRBD2 TRBJ2-7 NA TRBV6-5 CASSSSGGLRNEQYF TGTGCCAGCAGTTCTAGCGGGGGGCTCCGGAACGAGCAGTACTTC
NA TRBJ2-7 NA TRBV27 CASSPRTNTYEQYF TGTGCCAGCAGTCCCCGGACTAATACCTACGAGCAGTACTTC
NA TRBJ1-6 NA TRBV2 CASKAQGDWAPLHF TGTGCCAGCAAAGCGCAGGGCGACTGGGCTCCCCTCCACTTT
TRBD1 TRBJ2-3 NA TRBV27 CASSHRGADTQYF TGTGCCAGCAGCCACAGGGGTGCAGATACGCAGTATTTT
NA TRBJ1-1 NA TRBV19 CASSKDTYEAFF TGTGCCAGTAGTAAGGACACCTATGAAGCTTTCTTT
NA TRBJ1-2 NA TRBV24-1 CATSDFQNNYGYTF TGTGCCACCAGTGATTTTCAGAATAACTATGGCTACACCTTC
TRBD1 TRBJ1-3 NA TRBV15 CATSVGQGASGNTIYF TGTGCCACCAGCGTTGGACAGGGGGCCTCTGGAAACACCATATATTTT
TRBD2 TRBJ2-4 NA TRBV19 CASSHGLERIKNIQYF TGTGCCAGTAGTCACGGACTAGAGAGGATCAAAAACATTCAGTACTTC
NA TRBJ2-2 NA TRBV5-1 CASSLAAGELFF TGCGCCAGCAGCTTGGCGGCCGGGGAGCTGTTTTTT
TRBD2 TRBJ2-5 NA TRBV6-6 CASSNKREVRETQYF TGTGCCAGCAGTAACAAGCGGGAGGTGCGGGAGACCCAGTACTTC
TRBD2 TRBJ2-2 NA TRBV5-1 CASSLRLAGGPSNTGELFF TGCGCCAGCAGCCTGAGACTAGCGGGAGGGCCTTCGAACACCGGGGAGCTGTTTTTT
NA TRBJ2-7 NA TRBV5-1 CASSAPGQYEQYF TGCGCCAGCAGCGCCCCAGGACAGTACGAGCAGTACTTC
TRBD2 TRBJ2-1 NA TRBV20-1 CSASCLAGVNEQFF TGCAGTGCTAGTTGTCTAGCGGGAGTCAATGAGCAGTTCTTC
NA TRBJ2-3 NA TRBV11-2 CASRDSSTDTQYF TGTGCCAGCCGGGACTCATCCACAGATACGCAGTATTTT
TRBD2 TRBJ2-7 NA TRBV7-8 CASSRGGRPYEQYF TGTGCCAGCAGCCGCGGGGGGAGACCCTACGAGCAGTACTTC
NA TRBJ1-3 NA TRBV9 CASSADSSSGNTIYF TGTGCCAGCAGCGCCGACAGCTCCTCTGGAAACACCATATATTTT
TRBD2 TRBJ2-5 NA TRBV5-4 CASSFREGSGYETQYF TGTGCCAGCAGCTTTCGGGAGGGCAGTGGGTACGAGACCCAGTACTTC
NA TRBJ2-7 once TRBV18 CASSPGDGSYEQYF TGTGCCAGCTCACCTGGAGACGGGTCCTACGAGCAGTACTTC
NA TRBJ1-5 NA TRBV19 CASTQVGGSNQPQHF TGTGCCAGTACCCAGGTTGGGGGGAGCAATCAGCCCCAGCATTTT
TRBD1 TRBJ1-2 few TRBV7-9 CASSTLGGQVNYGYTF TGTGCCAGCAGCACCCTAGGGGGACAGGTCAACTATGGCTACACCTTC
NA TRBJ2-3 NA TRBV6-6 CASTPETGLTDTQYF TGTGCCAGCACCCCGGAGACAGGCCTCACAGATACGCAGTATTTT
NA TRBJ2-5 NA TRBV6-2/TRBV6-3 CASSTETRETQYF TGTGCCAGCAGTACAGAAACGCGAGAGACCCAGTACTTC
NA TRBJ1-6 NA TRBV5-1 CASSLGLESPLHF TGCGCCAGCAGCTTGGGATTGGAGTCACCCCTCCACTTT
NA TRBJ2-3 NA TRBV6-1 CASSEAILRGSTDTQYF TGTGCCAGCAGTGAAGCGATCCTCAGGGGTTCCACAGATACGCAGTATTTT
TRBD1 TRBJ2-4 NA TRBV30 CAWNDRGFNIQYF TGTGCCTGGAATGACAGGGGGTTTAACATTCAGTACTTC
TRBD1 TRBJ2-7 NA TRBV6-1 CASSERGQGSFYEQYF TGTGCCAGCAGTGAGCGGGGACAGGGGTCGTTCTACGAGCAGTACTTC
NA TRBJ1-6 NA TRBV5-1 CASSLGQGDSPLHF TGCGCCAGCAGCTTGGGGCAGGGTGATTCACCCCTCCACTTT
NA TRBJ2-2 NA TRBV5-1 CASSLTTSSSGELFF TGCGCCAGCAGCTTGACTACTAGTAGTAGTGGGGAGCTGTTTTTT
NA TRBJ1-1 NA TRBV2 CASLEARNTEAFF TGTGCCAGCCTCGAGGCTCGTAACACTGAAGCTTTCTTT
NA TRBJ2-6 NA TRBV9 CASSSHRDSGANVLTF TGTGCCAGCAGCAGCCACAGGGACTCTGGGGCCAACGTCCTGACTTTC
TRBD2 TRBJ2-1 few TRBV5-1 CASSGGLAGGLLDEQFF TGCGCCAGCAGCGGAGGACTAGCGGGAGGGCTTCTGGATGAGCAGTTCTTC
NA TRBJ2-1 NA TRBV5-1 CASTLISGSYNEQFF TGCGCCAGCACCCTGATTAGCGGTTCTTACAATGAGCAGTTCTTC
TRBD2 TRBJ2-7 NA TRBV4-2 CASSPAVSGRTYEQYF TGTGCCAGCAGTCCCGCCGTTAGCGGGAGGACCTACGAGCAGTACTTC
TRBD1 TRBJ2-2 NA TRBV5-1 CASRSGGANTGELFF TGCGCCAGCAGGTCAGGGGGCGCGAACACCGGGGAGCTGTTTTTT
NA TRBJ1-1 once TRBV6-5 CASLTAGYTEAFF TGTGCCAGTTTGACGGCGGGGTACACTGAAGCTTTCTTT
NA TRBJ2-7 NA TRBV6-5 CASSTTGYEQYF TGTGCCAGCAGTACGACAGGTTACGAGCAGTACTTC
NA TRBJ1-2 once TRBV3-1/TRBV3-2 CASSHRQKPPGYTF TGTGCCAGCAGCCATCGACAGAAACCCCCTGGCTACACCTTC
TRBD1 TRBJ1-5 NA TRBV7-8 CASSSGTGSSYSNQPQHF TGTGCCAGCAGCTCCGGGACAGGGTCCTCATATAGCAATCAGCCCCAGCATTTT
TRBD1 TRBJ2-7 NA TRBV6-6 CASSYEGQASYEQYF TGTGCCAGCAGTTACGAAGGACAGGCCTCCTACGAGCAGTACTTC